This TCR beta chain stems from a study of blood T cell repertoires in COVID-19. Across the study: Researchers got acute and convalescent COVID-19 samples from the United States, Italy and Spain. Nucleic acid was either cDNA or gDNA, and it came from T cells, B-cell-depleted T cells, or PBMCs.

Enrolment of Seattle patients took place during active infection, and they were followed longitudinally. This clone has a handful of counts. Germline V gene sequence: CDR1 SGHTA, CDR2 FQGNSA. The CDR3 loop spans 14 amino acids. The germline V and J ends were trimmed by 3 bases and 2 bases, with 10 bases remaining between them. Original handling: By means of reference gene primer amplification, nucleated cell counts were estimated. This table comes from immunoSEQ multiplex PCR, and its TCRdb copy is limited to in-frame clones, with some not included. The D gene and trimming were derived from the DNA, and the V and J assignments and clone size from that table. The data contain tens of thousands of clones, approximately 79% of them singletons.

This receptor was obtained from a man between 65 and 79 years old with COVID-19, enrolled during active disease. V usage is TRBV7-2 and J usage is TRBJ1-1, with D hard to call. The specimen sequenced was peripheral blood. The CDR3 loop reads CASSFSQYNTEAFF. Here the CDR3 DNA reads TGTGCCAGCAGCTTCTCACAGTATAACACTGAAGCTTTCTTT.